This T cell receptor (beta chain) was obtained from a study of siplizumab effects on memory and regulatory T cells (dated by TCRdb to between 2018 and 2021). About the study as a whole: The study examined how the anti-CD2 antibody siplizumab affects alloreactive T-cell subsets in allogeneic mixed lymphocyte reactions built from human PBMCs. What the research found in general, with its limitations: Siplizumab significantly reduced the cumulative frequency of alloreactive sequences traceable to unstimulated CD4+ memory T cells. The suppressive function of proliferating Tregs from siplizumab cultures was not functionally confirmed. Of the alloreactive CD4+ clones that could be mapped, the Treg-derived share averaged about 63% with siplizumab compared with around 25% in control reactions. Roughly 75-95% of proliferating CD4+ or CD8+ clones could not be assigned a naive or memory phenotype. Unstimulated naive T cells appeared to be more diverse than memory T cells, and naive cells seemed to make a substantial contribution to the alloresponse. Sequences below about 10^-5 frequency were poorly captured, so only a minor fraction of alloreactive clones could be mapped to unstimulated subsets.

TCRbeta CDR3 sequencing was performed on sorted unstimulated T cells and on proliferating T cells recovered from mixed lymphocyte reactions. Fresh whole blood from 9 to 11 HLA-typed healthy donors was used to isolate PBMCs. To map where alloreactive clones came from, unstimulated CD4+ regulatory T cells were FACS-sorted. The CDR3 covers 14 residues, taking in both the cysteine and the phenylalanine. The only DNA kept is the CDR3, 42 bases in frame from the first base. CDR1 and CDR2 (ENHRY, SYGVKD) derive from the germline V gene. Trimmed from V: 6 bases; trimmed from J: 5 bases; junction bases lacking a gene match: 4. For this clone: Its antigen is unknown. No clone much larger than this one lies a single base away; base qualities are absent.

Libraries were prepared through the immunoSEQ multiplex PCR assay. Some 1.1 x 10^5 TCR templates per sample were assayed by the deep sequencing platform. Genomic DNA extracted from sorted T cells was the material used for TCRbeta CDR3 sequencing. The study's own analysis went as follows. The R programming language was used for the clonal analysis of the TCRbeta CDR3 data. Unstimulated samples were compared with post-reaction CFSE-low samples to define alloreactive CD4+ and CD8+ clones. Alloreactive CD4+ clones were assigned to regulatory or non-regulatory origin by matching sequences to sorted unstimulated Treg and non-Treg repertoires. The immuneACCESS repertoire file appears here via TCRdb, limited to in-frame rearrangements. These files lack a portion of the clones; in checked studies, under half of the deficit traces to unresolved V genes, and the cause of the others is not known. That table supplies the V and J calls and clone size; D and trimming were determined from the DNA. For this sample there are about 100,000 clones; about 93% appear just once. The ten most abundant clones make up roughly 0.61% of the sample.

Rearrangement joined TRBV10-3 to TRBJ2-2; 9 middle bases align to TRBD2. Sequencing used Tregs sorted from blood. The source is a human donor in good health. The CDR3 protein: CAIRLAGVTGELFF. The bases read TGTGCCATCAGACTAGCGGGTGTGACCGGGGAGCTGTTTTTT.